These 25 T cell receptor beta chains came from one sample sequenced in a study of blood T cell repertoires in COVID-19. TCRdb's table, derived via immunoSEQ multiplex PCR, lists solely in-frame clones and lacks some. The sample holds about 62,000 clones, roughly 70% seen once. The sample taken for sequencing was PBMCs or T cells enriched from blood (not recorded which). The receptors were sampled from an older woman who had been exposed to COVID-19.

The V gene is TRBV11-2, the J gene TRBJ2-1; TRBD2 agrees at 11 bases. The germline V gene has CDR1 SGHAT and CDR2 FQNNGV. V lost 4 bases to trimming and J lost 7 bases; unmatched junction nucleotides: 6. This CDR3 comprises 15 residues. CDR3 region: CASSSRLAGRNEQFF. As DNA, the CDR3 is TGTGCCAGCAGCTCCCGACTAGCGGGACGGAATGAGCAGTTCTTC.

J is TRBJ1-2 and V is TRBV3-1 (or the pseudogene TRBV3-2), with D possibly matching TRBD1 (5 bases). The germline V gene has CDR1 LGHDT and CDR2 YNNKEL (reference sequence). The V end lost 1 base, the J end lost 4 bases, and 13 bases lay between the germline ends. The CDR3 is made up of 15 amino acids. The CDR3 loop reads CASSQGTGFSYGYTF. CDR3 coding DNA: TGTGCCAGCAGCCAAGGCACAGGATTTTCCTATGGCTACACCTTC.

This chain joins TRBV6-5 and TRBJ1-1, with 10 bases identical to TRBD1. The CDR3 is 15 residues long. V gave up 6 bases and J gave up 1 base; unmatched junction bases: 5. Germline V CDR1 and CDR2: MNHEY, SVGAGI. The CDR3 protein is CASSPGQGSNTEAFF. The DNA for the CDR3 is TGTGCCAGCAGCCCGGGACAGGGGTCGAACACTGAAGCTTTCTTT.

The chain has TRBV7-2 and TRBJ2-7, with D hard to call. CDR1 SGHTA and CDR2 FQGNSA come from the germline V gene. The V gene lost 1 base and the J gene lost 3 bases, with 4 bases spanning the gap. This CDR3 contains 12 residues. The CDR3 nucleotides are TGTGCCAGCAGCTTAGACTTCTACGAGCAGTACTTC. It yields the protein CASSLDFYEQYF.

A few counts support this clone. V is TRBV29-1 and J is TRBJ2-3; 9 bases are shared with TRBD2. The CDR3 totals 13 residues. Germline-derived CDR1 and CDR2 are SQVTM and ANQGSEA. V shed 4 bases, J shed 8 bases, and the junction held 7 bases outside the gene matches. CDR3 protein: CSVGQETSGTQYF. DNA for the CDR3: TGCAGCGTTGGGCAGGAGACTAGCGGTACGCAGTATTTT.

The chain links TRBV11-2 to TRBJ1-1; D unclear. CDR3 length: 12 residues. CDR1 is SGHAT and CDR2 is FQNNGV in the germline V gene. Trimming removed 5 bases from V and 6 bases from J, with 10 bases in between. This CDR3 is CASSKPAPEAFF. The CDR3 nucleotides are TGTGCCAGCAGCAAGCCCGCCCCTGAAGCTTTCTTT.

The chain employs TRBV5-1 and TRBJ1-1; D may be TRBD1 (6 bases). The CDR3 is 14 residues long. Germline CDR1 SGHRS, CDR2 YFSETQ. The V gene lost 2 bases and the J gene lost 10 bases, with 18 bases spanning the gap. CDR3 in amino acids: CASSFGQQSNVAFF. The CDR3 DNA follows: TGCGCCAGCAGCTTCGGACAGCAAAGTAATGTAGCTTTCTTT.

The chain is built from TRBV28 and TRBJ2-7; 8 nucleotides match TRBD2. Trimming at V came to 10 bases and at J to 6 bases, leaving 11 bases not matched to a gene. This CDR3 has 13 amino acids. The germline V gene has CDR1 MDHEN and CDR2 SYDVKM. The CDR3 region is CAILAGSLSEQYF. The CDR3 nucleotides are TGTGCCATCCTAGCGGGTTCTCTCTCCGAGCAGTACTTC.

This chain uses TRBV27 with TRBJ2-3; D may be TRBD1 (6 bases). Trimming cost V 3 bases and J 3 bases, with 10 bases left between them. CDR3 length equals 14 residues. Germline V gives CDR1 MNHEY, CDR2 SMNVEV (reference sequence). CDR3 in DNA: TGTGCCAGCAGTTTCACAGGGTTGACAGATACGCAGTATTTT. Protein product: CASSFTGLTDTQYF.

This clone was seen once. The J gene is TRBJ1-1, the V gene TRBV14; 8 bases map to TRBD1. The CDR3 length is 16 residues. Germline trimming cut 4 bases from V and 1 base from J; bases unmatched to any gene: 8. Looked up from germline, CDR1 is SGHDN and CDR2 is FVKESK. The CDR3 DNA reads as TGTGCCAGCAGCCCACGGACAGGGACGAGGAACACTGAAGCTTTCTTT. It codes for CASSPRTGTRNTEAFF.

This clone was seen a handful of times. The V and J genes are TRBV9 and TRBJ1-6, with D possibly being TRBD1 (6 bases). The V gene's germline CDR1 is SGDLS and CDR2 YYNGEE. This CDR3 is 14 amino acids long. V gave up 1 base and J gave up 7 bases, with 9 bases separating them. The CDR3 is CASSVRGGNSPLHF. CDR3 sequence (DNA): TGTGCCAGCAGCGTAAGGGGGGGGAATTCACCCCTCCACTTT.

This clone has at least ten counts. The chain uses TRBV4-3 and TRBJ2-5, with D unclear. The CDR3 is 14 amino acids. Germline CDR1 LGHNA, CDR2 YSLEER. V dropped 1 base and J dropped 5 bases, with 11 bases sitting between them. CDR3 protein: CASSQAIYGETQYF. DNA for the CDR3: TGCGCCAGCAGCCAAGCAATTTACGGGGAGACCCAGTACTTC.

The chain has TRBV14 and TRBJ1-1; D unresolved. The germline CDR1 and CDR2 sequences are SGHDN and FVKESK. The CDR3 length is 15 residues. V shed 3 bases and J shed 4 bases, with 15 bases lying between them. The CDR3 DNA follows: TGTGCCAGCAGCCAGAGTACCCAGAGGGCCACTGAAGCTTTCTTT. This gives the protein CASSQSTQRATEAFF.

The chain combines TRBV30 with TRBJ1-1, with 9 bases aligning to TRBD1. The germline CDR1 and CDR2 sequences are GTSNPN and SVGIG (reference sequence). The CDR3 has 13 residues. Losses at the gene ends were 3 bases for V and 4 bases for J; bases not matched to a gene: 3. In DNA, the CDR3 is TGTGCCTGGAGAAAGACAGGGGGCACTGAAGCTTTCTTT. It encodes CAWRKTGGTEAFF.

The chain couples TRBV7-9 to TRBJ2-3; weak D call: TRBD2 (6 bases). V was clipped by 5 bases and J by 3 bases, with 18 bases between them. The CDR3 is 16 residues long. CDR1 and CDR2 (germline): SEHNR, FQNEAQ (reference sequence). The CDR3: CASSPWVASETDTQYF. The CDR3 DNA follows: TGTGCCAGCAGCCCCTGGGTGGCTAGCGAAACAGATACGCAGTATTTT.

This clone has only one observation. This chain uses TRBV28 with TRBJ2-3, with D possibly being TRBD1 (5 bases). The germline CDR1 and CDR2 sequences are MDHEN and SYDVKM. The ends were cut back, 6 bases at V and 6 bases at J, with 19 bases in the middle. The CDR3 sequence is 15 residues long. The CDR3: CASRFGWGPLDTQYF. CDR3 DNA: TGTGCCAGCAGGTTTGGCTGGGGCCCTTTGGATACGCAGTATTTT.

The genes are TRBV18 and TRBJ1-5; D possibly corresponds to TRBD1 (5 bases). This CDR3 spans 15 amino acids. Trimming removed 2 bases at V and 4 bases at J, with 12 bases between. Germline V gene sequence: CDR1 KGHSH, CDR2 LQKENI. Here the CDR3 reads CASSPELGGNQPQHF. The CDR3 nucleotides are TGTGCCAGCTCACCAGAACTGGGGGGGAATCAGCCCCAGCATTTT.

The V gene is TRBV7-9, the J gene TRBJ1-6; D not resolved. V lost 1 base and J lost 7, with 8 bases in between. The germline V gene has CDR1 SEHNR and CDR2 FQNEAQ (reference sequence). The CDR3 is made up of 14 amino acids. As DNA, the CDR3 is TGTGCCAGCAGCTTAGTGGGCCGGAATTCACCCCTCCACTTT. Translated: CASSLVGRNSPLHF.

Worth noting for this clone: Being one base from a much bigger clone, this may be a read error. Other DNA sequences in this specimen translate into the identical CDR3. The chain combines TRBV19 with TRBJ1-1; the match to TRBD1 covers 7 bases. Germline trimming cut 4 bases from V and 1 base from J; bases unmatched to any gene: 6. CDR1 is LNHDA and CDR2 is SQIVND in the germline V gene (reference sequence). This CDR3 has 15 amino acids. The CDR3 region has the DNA TGTGCCAGTAGTACACCGGGACAGAGGAACACTGAAGCTTTCTTT. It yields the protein CASSTPGQRNTEAFF.

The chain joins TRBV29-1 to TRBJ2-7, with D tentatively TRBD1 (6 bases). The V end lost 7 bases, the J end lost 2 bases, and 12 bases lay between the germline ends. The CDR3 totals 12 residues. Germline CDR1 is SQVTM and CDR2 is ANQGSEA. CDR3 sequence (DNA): TGCAGCGCCATGGACAGAGCCTACGAGCAGTACTTC. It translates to CSAMDRAYEQYF.

CDR3 amino acids: CASSHRPSGAYNEQFF. The CDR3 DNA reads TGTGCCAGCAGCCATCGACCTAGCGGAGCTTACAATGAGCAGTTCTTC. The rearrangement joins TRBV7-2 to TRBJ2-1; TRBD2 matches at 7 bases. The V and J ends lost 5 bases and 4 bases, in that order; junction bases with no gene match: 11. Germline V gene sequence: CDR1 SGHTA, CDR2 FQGNSA. The CDR3 length is 16 residues.

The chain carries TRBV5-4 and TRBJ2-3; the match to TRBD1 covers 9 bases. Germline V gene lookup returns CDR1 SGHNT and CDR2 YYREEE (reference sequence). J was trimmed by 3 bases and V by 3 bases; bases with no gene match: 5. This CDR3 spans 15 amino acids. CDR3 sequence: CASSSRDRVTDTQYF. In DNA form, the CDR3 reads TGTGCCAGCAGCTCGAGGGACAGGGTAACAGATACGCAGTATTTT.

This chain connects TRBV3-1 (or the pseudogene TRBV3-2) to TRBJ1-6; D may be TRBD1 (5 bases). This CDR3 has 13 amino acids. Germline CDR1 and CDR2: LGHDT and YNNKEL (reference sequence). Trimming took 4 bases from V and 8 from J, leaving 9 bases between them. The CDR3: CASSPGGDSPLHF. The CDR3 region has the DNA TGTGCCAGCAGCCCGGGGGGGGATTCACCCCTCCACTTT.

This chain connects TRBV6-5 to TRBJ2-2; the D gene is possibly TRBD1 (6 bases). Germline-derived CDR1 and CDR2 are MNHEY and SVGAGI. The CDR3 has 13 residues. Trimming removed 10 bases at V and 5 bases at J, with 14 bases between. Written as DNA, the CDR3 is TGTGCCATTCTCCAGGGGATGACCGGGGAGCTGTTTTTT. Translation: CAILQGMTGELFF.

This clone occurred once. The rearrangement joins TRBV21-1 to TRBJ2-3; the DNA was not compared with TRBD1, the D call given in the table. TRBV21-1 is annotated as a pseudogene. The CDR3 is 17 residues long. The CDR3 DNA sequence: TGTGCCAGCAGCAAAGTCGGGGACAGCCGGTCGAGGAATACGCAGTATTTT. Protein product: CASSKVGDSRSRNTQYF.